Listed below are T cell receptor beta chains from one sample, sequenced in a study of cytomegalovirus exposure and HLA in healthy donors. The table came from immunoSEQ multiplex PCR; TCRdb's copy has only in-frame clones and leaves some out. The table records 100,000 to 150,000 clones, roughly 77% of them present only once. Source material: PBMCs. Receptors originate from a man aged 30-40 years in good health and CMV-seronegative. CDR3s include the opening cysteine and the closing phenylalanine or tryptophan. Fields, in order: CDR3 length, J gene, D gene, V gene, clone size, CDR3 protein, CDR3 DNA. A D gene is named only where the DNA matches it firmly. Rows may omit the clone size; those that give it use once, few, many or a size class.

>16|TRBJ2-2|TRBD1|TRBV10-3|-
CAISEGRGHDTGELFF
TGTGCCATCAGTGAGGGTAGGGGGCACGACACCGGGGAGCTGTTTTTT
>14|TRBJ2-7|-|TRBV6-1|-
CASSGGTVLEEQYF
TGTGCCAGCAGTGGCGGGACAGTCCTCGAGGAGCAGTACTTC
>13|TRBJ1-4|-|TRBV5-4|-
CASKQRTNEKLFF
TGTGCCAGCAAGCAGCGGACTAATGAAAAACTGTTTTTT
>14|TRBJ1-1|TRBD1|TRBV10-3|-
CAISDTGGRSGAFF
TGTGCCATCAGCGATACAGGGGGCCGAAGTGGTGCTTTCTTT
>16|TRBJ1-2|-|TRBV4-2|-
CASSQERGRERDGYTF
TGTGCCAGCAGCCAAGAAAGGGGACGGGAGAGGGATGGCTACACCTTC
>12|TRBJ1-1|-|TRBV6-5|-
CATRSQGAEAFF
TGTGCCACAAGAAGCCAGGGCGCTGAAGCTTTCTTT
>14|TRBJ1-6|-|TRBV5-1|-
CASSPQGKGSPLHF
TGCGCCAGCAGTCCACAGGGAAAGGGCTCACCCCTCCACTTT
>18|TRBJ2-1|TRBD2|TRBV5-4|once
CASSPPRPSGGINNEQFF
TGTGCCAGCAGCCCGCCCCGTCCGAGCGGGGGGATAAACAATGAGCAGTTCTTC
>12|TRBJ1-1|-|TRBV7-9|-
CASSLASGEAFF
TGTGCCAGCAGCTTAGCTTCGGGTGAAGCTTTCTTT
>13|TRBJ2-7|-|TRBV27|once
CASGRDSTYEQYF
TGTGCCAGCGGCCGGGACTCAACCTACGAGCAGTACTTC
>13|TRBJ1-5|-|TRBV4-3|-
CASSQDRQEAQHF
TGCGCCAGCAGCCAAGATAGACAGGAGGCCCAGCATTTT
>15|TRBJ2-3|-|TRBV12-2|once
CASRTCVGPTDTQYF
TGTGCAAGTCGCACCTGCGTGGGGCCCACAGATACGCAGTATTTT
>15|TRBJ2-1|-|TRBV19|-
CASSILQGLHNEQFF
TGTGCCAGTAGTATCCTGCAGGGATTACACAATGAGCAGTTCTTC
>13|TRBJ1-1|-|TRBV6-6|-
CASSSGGFTEAFF
TGTGCCAGCAGCTCCGGGGGGTTCACTGAAGCTTTCTTT
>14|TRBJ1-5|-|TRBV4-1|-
CASSQDPGDQPQHF
TGCGCCAGCAGCCAAGATCCGGGGGACCAGCCCCAGCATTTT
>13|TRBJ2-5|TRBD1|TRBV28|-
CASRGQGGETQYF
TGTGCCAGCAGGGGACAGGGCGGGGAGACCCAGTACTTC
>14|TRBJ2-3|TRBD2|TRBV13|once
CASSLRGRTDTQYF
TGTGCCAGCAGCTTACGCGGGAGAACAGATACGCAGTATTTT
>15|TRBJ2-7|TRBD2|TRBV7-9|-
CASSPRGGIAYEQYF
TGTGCCAGCAGCCCCCGGGGGGGGATAGCCTACGAGCAGTACTTC
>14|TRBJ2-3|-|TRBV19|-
CASSRGGEVDTQYF
TGTGCCAGTAGCAGAGGGGGGGAGGTAGATACGCAGTATTTT
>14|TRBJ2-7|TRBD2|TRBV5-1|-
CASSFSGGPYEQYF
TGCGCCAGCAGCTTTAGCGGGGGGCCCTACGAGCAGTACTTC
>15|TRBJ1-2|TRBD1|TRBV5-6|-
CASSIWDRGNYGYTF
TGTGCCAGCAGCATTTGGGACAGGGGAAACTATGGCTACACCTTC
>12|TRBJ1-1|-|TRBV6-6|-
CATSEGSTEAFF
TGTGCCACCTCGGAGGGGTCCACTGAAGCTTTCTTT
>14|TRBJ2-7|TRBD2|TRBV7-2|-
CASSFSGGAGEQYF
TGTGCCAGCAGCTTTAGCGGGGGGGCGGGCGAGCAGTACTTC
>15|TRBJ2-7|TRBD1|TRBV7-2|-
CASSIGQGSSYEQYF
TGTGCCAGCAGTATAGGACAGGGTAGCTCCTACGAGCAGTACTTC
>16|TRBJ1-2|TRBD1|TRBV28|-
CASRSTTGQLHYGYTF
TGTGCCAGCAGATCAACTACGGGACAGCTTCACTATGGCTACACCTTC
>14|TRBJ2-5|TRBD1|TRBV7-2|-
CASSTRDRGTTQYF
TGTGCCAGCAGCACGAGGGACAGGGGAACGACCCAGTACTTC
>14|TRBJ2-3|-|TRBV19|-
CASSYRSRTDTQYF
TGTGCCAGTAGTTATCGGTCCCGCACAGATACGCAGTATTTT
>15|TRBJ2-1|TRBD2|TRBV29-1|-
CSVLPGLAGYNEQFF
TGCAGCGTTCTCCCAGGACTAGCGGGATACAATGAGCAGTTCTTC
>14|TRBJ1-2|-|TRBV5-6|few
CASSLYKANYGYTF
TGTGCCAGCAGCTTGTATAAAGCAAACTATGGCTACACCTTC
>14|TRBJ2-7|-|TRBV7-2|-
CASSLARGLDEQYF
TGTGCCAGCAGCTTAGCAAGGGGCCTGGACGAGCAGTACTTC
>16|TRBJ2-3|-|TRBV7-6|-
CASSIRGGERTDTQYF
TGTGCCAGCAGCATCCGGGGCGGGGAGCGCACAGATACGCAGTATTTT
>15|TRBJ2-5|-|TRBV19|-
CASSIVMGQIETQYF
TGTGCCAGTAGTATAGTAATGGGACAAATAGAGACCCAGTACTTC
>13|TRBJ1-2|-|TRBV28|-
CASSPPGYYGYTF
TGTGCCAGCAGTCCCCCAGGTTATTATGGCTACACCTTC
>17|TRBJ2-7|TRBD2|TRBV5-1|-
CASSRTLSGGPSYEQYF
TGCGCCAGCAGCCGAACCCTTAGCGGGGGGCCCTCCTACGAGCAGTACTTC
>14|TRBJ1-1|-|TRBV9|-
CASSPSTGPTEAFF
TGTGCCAGCAGTCCTAGTACAGGGCCCACTGAAGCTTTCTTT
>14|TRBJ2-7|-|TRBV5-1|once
CASSLEDSSYEQYF
TGCGCCAGCAGCTTGGAGGACAGCTCCTACGAGCAGTACTTC
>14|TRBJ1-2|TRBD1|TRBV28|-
CASSPGQEEYGYTF
TGTGCCAGCAGTCCAGGACAGGAAGAATATGGCTACACCTTC
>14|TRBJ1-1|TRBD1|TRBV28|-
CASSPGTANTEAFF
TGTGCCAGCAGTCCCGGGACAGCGAACACTGAAGCTTTCTTT
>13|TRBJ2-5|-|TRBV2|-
CASLNRDGETQYF
TGTGCCAGTCTTAACAGGGATGGAGAGACCCAGTACTTC
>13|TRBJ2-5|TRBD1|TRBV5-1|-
CASSLQGEGTQYF
TGCGCCAGCAGCTTGCAGGGGGAAGGGACCCAGTACTTC
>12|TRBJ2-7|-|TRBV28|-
CASSYSWYEQYF
TGTGCCAGCAGTTACTCATGGTACGAGCAGTACTTC
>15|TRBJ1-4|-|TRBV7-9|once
CASSFTGMEDEKLFF
TGTGCCAGCAGCTTTACAGGGATGGAAGATGAAAAACTGTTTTTT
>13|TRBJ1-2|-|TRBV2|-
CASRGHLGYGYTF
TGTGCCAGCAGGGGGCATCTAGGCTATGGCTACACCTTC
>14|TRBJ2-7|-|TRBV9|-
CASSVGDSSYEQYF
TGTGCCAGCAGCGTAGGCGACAGCTCCTACGAGCAGTACTTC
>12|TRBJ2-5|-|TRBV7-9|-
CASSLQGETQYF
TGTGCCAGCAGCTTACAGGGCGAGACCCAGTACTTC
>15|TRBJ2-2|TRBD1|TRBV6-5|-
CASSLWQGATGELFF
TGTGCCAGCAGTTTATGGCAGGGGGCAACCGGGGAGCTGTTTTTT
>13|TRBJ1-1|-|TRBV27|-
CASRNQENTEAFF
TGTGCCAGCAGGAATCAGGAGAACACTGAAGCTTTCTTT
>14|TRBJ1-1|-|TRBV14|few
CASSPVEGWTEAFF
TGTGCCAGCAGCCCAGTCGAGGGTTGGACTGAAGCTTTCTTT
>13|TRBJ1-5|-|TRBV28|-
CASSYYSNQPQHF
TGTGCCAGCTCTTATTATAGCAATCAGCCCCAGCATTTT
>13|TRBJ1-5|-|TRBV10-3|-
CASHRDTNQPQHF
TGTGCCAGCCACCGGGACACAAATCAGCCCCAGCATTTT
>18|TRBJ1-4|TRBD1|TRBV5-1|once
CASSSGTGATSTNEKLFF
TGCGCCAGCAGCTCCGGGACAGGGGCTACTTCTACTAATGAAAAACTGTTTTTT
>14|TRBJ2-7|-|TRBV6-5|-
CASSRIGAPYEQYF
TGTGCCAGCAGCCGTATAGGGGCCCCCTACGAGCAGTACTTC